The clone carrying this T cell receptor beta chain has only a few counts. Its target is not known. This CDR3 comprises 16 residues. Trimming stripped 2 bases from V and 0 bases from J, with 13 bases between. This sample stems from a study of T cells in localized non-small cell lung cancer. Clones were sequenced by immunoSEQ multiplex PCR, and TCRdb holds only the in-frame ones, with some missing. The repertoire holds around 1,500 clones, with 25% to 30% as singletons. Study findings and constraints: Uninvolved adjacent lung had the highest recorded T cell clonality, with tumor below it. The study detected a median roughly 50 of the top 100 tumor clones in adjacent lung. Higher adjacent-lung clonality was associated with shorter survival.

Material: normal lung tissue next to the tumor, obtained before any cancer treatment. The chain employs TRBV6-7 and TRBJ1-2, with a tentative D call TRBD1 (5 bases). TRBV6-7 is marked as an open reading frame, function uncertain. This receptor was obtained from a man between 40 and 75 years old with stage III squamous cell lung carcinoma. The CDR3 reads CASSYLSGVTNYGYTF. In DNA form, the CDR3 reads TGTGCCAGCAGTTACCTCTCGGGGGTTACTAACTATGGCTACACCTTC.